A single sample gave rise to the 18 T cell receptor beta chains below, sequenced in a study of cytomegalovirus exposure and HLA in healthy donors. The protocol was immunoSEQ multiplex PCR, while the TCRdb copy is restricted to in-frame clones and leaves out a portion. The sample carries about 200,000 clones, approximately 87% recorded once. What was sequenced was PBMCs. The receptors originated from a woman under 30 in good health and CMV-seronegative.

This clone was recorded a few times. V is TRBV28 and J is TRBJ1-2; no clear D gene. Deletions cut 0 bases from V and 4 bases from J, with 3 bases between. The CDR3 has 12 residues. The germline V gene encodes CDR1 MDHEN and CDR2 SYDVKM. The CDR3 nucleotides read TGTGCCAGCAGTTTATGGTCCTATGGCTACACCTTC. Its protein is CASSLWSYGYTF.

This rearrangement joins TRBV7-3 to TRBJ2-7; D is possibly TRBD1 (6 bases). V lost 3 bases to trimming and J lost 4 bases, with 10 bases between them. Germline V gives CDR1 SGHTA, CDR2 FQGTGA. The CDR3 runs 13 residues. CDR3 sequence (DNA): TGTGCCAGCAGCTTCGGCAGGGGTTACGAGCAGTACTTC. This encodes CASSFGRGYEQYF.

The chain couples TRBV19 to TRBJ2-2; the match to TRBD1 covers 8 bases. J was trimmed by 6 bases and V by 7 bases; bases with no gene match: 7. This CDR3 is built from 14 residues. Germline values: CDR1 LNHDA, CDR2 SQIVND (reference sequence). The DNA of the CDR3 is TGTGCCAGTAAAGAACAGGGGGACTCCGGGGAGCTGTTTTTT. Translating it yields CASKEQGDSGELFF.

This chain links TRBV5-1 with TRBJ2-7; 12 bases are shared with TRBD2. Germline V gene data show CDR1 as SGHRS and CDR2 as YFSETQ. The CDR3 is 19 amino acids. The junction had 15 bases not matched to a gene; V was cut back by 5 bases and J by 0 bases. The CDR3 loop reads CASRQSTSGGSFFSYEQYF. DNA of the CDR3: TGCGCCAGCAGACAATCGACTAGCGGGGGATCTTTCTTCTCCTACGAGCAGTACTTC.

As for this clone: The sample carries other DNA sequences with the same CDR3. V gene TRBV30 combines with J gene TRBJ2-7, with D unclear. CDR1 and CDR2 from the germline V gene are GTSNPN and SVGIG (reference sequence). This CDR3 comprises 11 residues. Trimming took off 2 bases at V and 4 bases at J, with 6 bases between the two ends. This CDR3 is CAWSTGYEQYF. CDR3 bases: TGTGCCTGGAGTACGGGTTACGAGCAGTACTTC. The whole variable domain, filled in from reference TRBV30 and TRBJ2-7, reads SQTIHQWPATLVQPVGSPLSLECTVEGTSNPNLYWYRQAAGRGLQLLFYSVGIGQISSEVPQNLSASRPQDRQFILSSKKLLLSDSGFYLCAWSTGYEQYFGPGTRLTVT.

The chain uses TRBV6-5 and TRBJ2-7, with D uncertain. Trimming cost V 6 bases and J 2 bases, with 5 bases left between them. The CDR3 totals 11 residues. Germline CDR1 MNHEY, CDR2 SVGAGI. The CDR3 spells CASRQTYEQYF. The CDR3 DNA is TGTGCCAGCAGACAGACCTACGAGCAGTACTTC.

This sequence joins TRBV2 and TRBJ1-1; 10 nucleotides agree with TRBD1. Germline V lookup: CDR1 SNHLY, CDR2 FYNNEI. Trimming removed 7 bases from V and 5 bases from J; junction bases left unmatched: 4. The CDR3 has 13 residues. CDR3 nucleotides: TGTGCCAGCAAGGGACAGGGGTTGACTGAAGCTTTCTTT. As protein: CASKGQGLTEAFF.

V usage is TRBV11-1 and J usage is TRBJ2-7; D remains unclear. The germline V and J ends were trimmed by 1 base and 8 bases, with 15 bases remaining between them. CDR1 SGHAT and CDR2 FQDESV come from the germline V gene (reference sequence). The CDR3 has 14 residues. As DNA, the CDR3 is TGTGCCAGCAGCTTAGAACGGACCGTGGTACAGCAGTACTTC. It translates to CASSLERTVVQQYF.

V is TRBV5-6 and J is TRBJ1-5, with unresolved D. V was trimmed by 0 bases and J by 6 bases, leaving 7 bases between them. CDR3 length: 13 residues. CDR1 and CDR2 (germline): SGHDT, YYEEEE. For the CDR3, the DNA is TGTGCCAGCAGCTTGGCCAACGGTCAGCCCCAGCATTTT. This sequence encodes CASSLANGQPQHF.

As for this clone: A much more abundant neighbour one base away suggests this may be a read error. The same CDR3 can be traced to other DNA sequences in this sample. The chain carries TRBV7-3 and TRBJ2-2, with D unclear. Trimming stripped 5 bases from V and 3 bases from J, with 4 bases between. The CDR3 is made up of 12 amino acids. CDR1 is SGHTA and CDR2 is FQGTGA in the germline V gene. DNA of the CDR3: TGTGCCAGCAGCACCGACACCGGGGAGCTGTTTTTT. This gives the protein CASSTDTGELFF. The full variable domain, with the rest looked up from reference TRBV7-3 and TRBJ2-2, is GAGVSQTPSNKVTEKGKYVELRCDPISGHTALYWYRQSLGQGPEFLIYFQGTGAADDSGLPNDRFFAVRPEGSVSTLKIQRTERGDSAVYLCASSTDTGELFFGEGSRLTVL.

The genes are TRBV7-6 and TRBJ2-2; TRBD1 matches at 7 bases. J lost 0 bases, V lost 0 bases, and 1 base had no gene match. The CDR3 runs 16 residues. Germline assignment: CDR1 SGHVS and CDR2 FNYEAQ. The CDR3, as DNA: TGTGCCAGCAGCTTAGCGACAGGGACGAACACCGGGGAGCTGTTTTTT. Translation gives CASSLATGTNTGELFF.

The V call is TRBV27, the J call TRBJ2-1; 8 nucleotides align to TRBD2. Germline V lookup: CDR1 MNHEY, CDR2 SMNVEV (reference sequence). The CDR3 runs to 16 residues. With 0 bases clipped from V and 0 bases from J, the junction kept 1 base outside the gene matches. The CDR3 nucleotides read TGTGCCAGCAGTTTATCAAGCGGGGGCTCCTACAATGAGCAGTTCTTC. It yields the protein CASSLSSGGSYNEQFF.

The rearrangement joins TRBV25-1 to TRBJ1-4; the D gene is possibly TRBD1 (6 bases). This CDR3 is 14 amino acids long. The germline CDR1 and CDR2 sequences are MGHDK and SYGVNS. V was shortened by 5 bases and J by 4 bases, with 11 bases between the two germline ends. The CDR3 region is CASSMTGFNEKLFF. The CDR3 DNA sequence: TGTGCCAGCAGTATGACAGGATTTAATGAAAAACTGTTTTTT.

V is TRBV9 and J is TRBJ2-1, with TRBD2 as a possible D gene (6 bases). The V end was cut by 5 bases, the J end by 1 base, with 16 bases between. Germline CDR1 reads SGDLS; CDR2 reads YYNGEE. The CDR3 totals 16 residues. The CDR3 is CASSKTGLQSYNEQFF. The CDR3 DNA is TGTGCCAGCAGTAAGACCGGACTACAATCCTACAATGAGCAGTTCTTC.

The sample holds a few counts of this clone. The gene calls are TRBV7-3 and TRBJ2-1, with D perhaps being TRBD1 or TRBD2 (5 bases each). Germline CDR1 reads SGHTA; CDR2 reads FQGTGA. The CDR3 runs 13 residues. V lost 5 bases to trimming and J lost 5 bases, with 10 bases between them. The CDR3 DNA is TGTGCCAGCAGCCTGGGACCAGACAATGAGCAGTTCTTC. Its protein is CASSLGPDNEQFF.

The V and J genes are TRBV7-9 and TRBJ1-2; D is possibly TRBD1 (5 bases). Germline CDR1 SEHNR, CDR2 FQNEAQ (reference sequence). V was shortened by 1 base and J by 8 bases, with 17 bases between the two germline ends. The CDR3 consists of 15 residues. The CDR3 sequence is CASSLGAEGLGGYTF. In DNA, the CDR3 is TGTGCCAGCAGCTTAGGGGCGGAGGGGCTCGGCGGCTACACCTTC.

The chain employs TRBV19 and TRBJ1-2, with TRBD1 matching 9 bases. The CDR3 consists of 13 residues. With 6 bases clipped from V and 2 bases from J, the junction kept 1 base outside the gene matches. CDR1 and CDR2 from the germline V gene are LNHDA and SQIVND (reference sequence). CDR3 in amino acids: CASSDRGNYGYTF. CDR3 in DNA: TGTGCCAGTAGCGACAGGGGGAACTATGGCTACACCTTC.

The V call is TRBV10-3, the J call TRBJ1-5; D may be TRBD1 (5 bases). CDR1 is ENHRY and CDR2 is SYGVKD in the germline V gene. The CDR3 is 15 amino acids. Trimming stripped 3 bases from V and 4 bases from J, with 13 bases between. CDR3 residues: CAISDGAGPNQPQHF. The CDR3 DNA reads as TGTGCCATCAGTGATGGTGCAGGGCCAAATCAGCCCCAGCATTTT.